This T cell receptor (beta chain) was recorded in a study of T cell responses to AZD1222 COVID-19 vaccine. Findings of the study overall: Donors in the cohort were predominantly white British and more often female, and clonal diversity was possibly underestimated. Repertoire samples came only from after the peak T cell response.

From germline, CDR1 is SEHNR and CDR2 FQNEAQ (reference sequence). There are 15 residues in the CDR3. With 1 base clipped from V and 3 bases from J, the junction kept 5 bases outside the gene matches. Comments on this clone: Antigen: not known.

Here immunoSEQ multiplex PCR was the method, and the copy in TCRdb shows in-frame clones only, minus some. The data show approximately 50,000 clones, approximately 80% seen once. The V and J genes are TRBV7-9 and TRBJ1-2, with TRBD1 matching 7 bases. Sequenced here: peripheral blood, sampled 28 days after the second AZD1222 dose. This receptor was taken from an adult who received the AZD1222 COVID-19 vaccine. The CDR3 loop is CASSLGAGGYYGYTF. The DNA of the CDR3 is TGTGCCAGCAGCTTAGGGGCAGGGGGATACTATGGCTACACCTTC.